Sequencing of this T cell receptor beta chain was carried out in a study of siplizumab effects on memory and regulatory T cells. Study-level results: Siplizumab cultures yielded proliferating Tregs whose suppressive function was not confirmed. The majority of clones, roughly 80-95% of proliferating CD4+ or CD8+ clones, lacked an assignable naive or memory phenotype. Some alloreactive sequences were traceable to unstimulated CD4+ memory cells, and siplizumab significantly reduced them. The alloresponse seemed to draw substantially on naive T cells, which appeared more diverse than memory cells.

Note on this clone: What it binds is unknown.

Assay: immunoSEQ multiplex PCR; the TCRdb copy retains only in-frame clones and omits some. The sample has about 110,000 clones, about nine tenths seen once. Germline V gene data show CDR1 as MDHEN and CDR2 as SYDVKM. This CDR3 comprises 12 residues. Trimming pared 5 bases from V and 6 bases from J, leaving 9 bases between. The sequence was obtained from a human donor in good health. The chain employs TRBV28 and TRBJ2-3; D unresolved. Sequenced sample: CD4+ T cells sorted from blood. This CDR3 is CASSPGRDTQYF. CDR3 bases: TGTGCCAGCAGTCCCGGTAGGGATACGCAGTATTTT. Drawing the rest from reference TRBV28 and TRBJ2-3, the complete variable domain is DVKVTQSSRYLVKRTGEKVFLECVQDMDHENMFWYRQDPGLGLRLIYFSYDVKMKEKGDIPEGYSVSREKKERFSLILESASTNQTSMYLCASSPGRDTQYFGPGTRLTVL.